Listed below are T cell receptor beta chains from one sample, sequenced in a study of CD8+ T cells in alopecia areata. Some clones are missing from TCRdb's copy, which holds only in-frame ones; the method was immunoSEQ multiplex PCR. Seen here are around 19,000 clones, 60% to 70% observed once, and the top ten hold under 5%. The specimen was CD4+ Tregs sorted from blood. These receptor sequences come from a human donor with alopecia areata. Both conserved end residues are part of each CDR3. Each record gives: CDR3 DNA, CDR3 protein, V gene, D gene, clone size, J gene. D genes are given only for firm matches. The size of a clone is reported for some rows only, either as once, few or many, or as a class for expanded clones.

CDR3 DNA: TGTGCCAGCTCACCTGTCCAGGGGGCTGGCAATGAGCAGTTCTTC; CDR3 protein: CASSPVQGAGNEQFF; V gene: TRBV18; D gene: TRBD1; clone size: .; J gene: TRBJ2-1
CDR3 DNA: TGTGCCAGCAGCGTAGCACCCCAAGAGACCCAGTACTTC; CDR3 protein: CASSVAPQETQYF; V gene: TRBV9; D gene: .; clone size: .; J gene: TRBJ2-5
CDR3 DNA: TGTGCCAGCAGACCAGGACCGGAGTACAATGAGCAGTTCTTC; CDR3 protein: CASRPGPEYNEQFF; V gene: TRBV5-4; D gene: .; clone size: .; J gene: TRBJ2-1
CDR3 DNA: TGCGCCAGCAGCGCGGGGACAGGGACAGGAAACACCATATATTTT; CDR3 protein: CASSAGTGTGNTIYF; V gene: TRBV5-1; D gene: TRBD1; clone size: .; J gene: TRBJ1-3
CDR3 DNA: TGTGCCAGCACGAGGGGCCTCATGAACACTGAAGCTTTCTTT; CDR3 protein: CASTRGLMNTEAFF; V gene: TRBV28; D gene: .; clone size: .; J gene: TRBJ1-1
CDR3 DNA: TGTGCCAGCAGCGTAGCTAGGGGGGATACGCAGTATTTT; CDR3 protein: CASSVARGDTQYF; V gene: TRBV9; D gene: .; clone size: .; J gene: TRBJ2-3
CDR3 DNA: TGTGCCAGCAGCCACGACAGATATGGCTACACCTTC; CDR3 protein: CASSHDRYGYTF; V gene: TRBV28; D gene: .; clone size: .; J gene: TRBJ1-2
CDR3 DNA: TGCGCCAGCAGCCAGCCCCTACAGGGCTACGAGCAGTACTTC; CDR3 protein: CASSQPLQGYEQYF; V gene: TRBV4-1; D gene: .; clone size: .; J gene: TRBJ2-7
CDR3 DNA: TGTGCCAGCAGCTTAGGGAGGGACAGCGCAACTAATGAAAAACTGTTTTTT; CDR3 protein: CASSLGRDSATNEKLFF; V gene: TRBV7-9; D gene: TRBD1; clone size: .; J gene: TRBJ1-4
CDR3 DNA: TGTGCCAGCAGTTCCGGACTAGCGAGGTACGAGCAGTACTTC; CDR3 protein: CASSSGLARYEQYF; V gene: TRBV27; D gene: TRBD2; clone size: .; J gene: TRBJ2-7
CDR3 DNA: TGTGCCAGCAGTTTAAGATTGGACACTGAAGCTTTCTTT; CDR3 protein: CASSLRLDTEAFF; V gene: TRBV28; D gene: .; clone size: .; J gene: TRBJ1-1
CDR3 DNA: TGTGCCAGCAGTTCAACAGGACTAGCCCATGAGCAGTTCTTC; CDR3 protein: CASSSTGLAHEQFF; V gene: TRBV28; D gene: TRBD2; clone size: few; J gene: TRBJ2-1
CDR3 DNA: TGTGCCAGCAGCATAGAGAAGCGGGCTGGACAGTACTTC; CDR3 protein: CASSIEKRAGQYF; V gene: TRBV7-2; D gene: .; clone size: .; J gene: TRBJ2-7
CDR3 DNA: TGTGCCGCAGCGACGGGTGCCGGGGGTACTGAAGCTTTCTTT; CDR3 protein: CAAATGAGGTEAFF; V gene: TRBV7-9; D gene: .; clone size: .; J gene: TRBJ1-1
CDR3 DNA: TGCAGCGTTGAGGGACTCGCAGATACGCAGTATTTT; CDR3 protein: CSVEGLADTQYF; V gene: TRBV29-1; D gene: .; clone size: .; J gene: TRBJ2-3
CDR3 DNA: TGTGCCAGCAGTTACTTCAGGGTGCGGGAGCAGTACTTC; CDR3 protein: CASSYFRVREQYF; V gene: TRBV6-6; D gene: .; clone size: .; J gene: TRBJ2-7
CDR3 DNA: TGTGCCAGCACCCTTAGTCTCGGAGACGAGCAGTACTTC; CDR3 protein: CASTLSLGDEQYF; V gene: TRBV5-6; D gene: .; clone size: .; J gene: TRBJ2-7
CDR3 DNA: TGCGCCAGCAGCCAAGATAAGGTCCCGGCAGGCTACGAGCAGTACTTC; CDR3 protein: CASSQDKVPAGYEQYF; V gene: TRBV4-1; D gene: .; clone size: once; J gene: TRBJ2-7
CDR3 DNA: TGCAGCGTTGAAGGCGGCACAGGTCGCTACACCTTC; CDR3 protein: CSVEGGTGRYTF; V gene: TRBV29-1; D gene: .; clone size: .; J gene: TRBJ1-2
CDR3 DNA: TGTGCCAGCAGTGGGACAGACCGTGAAGCTTTCTTT; CDR3 protein: CASSGTDREAFF; V gene: TRBV6-1; D gene: .; clone size: .; J gene: TRBJ1-1
CDR3 DNA: TGTGCCACCAGCCTTTGGGACCCCTCCTATGGCTACACCTTC; CDR3 protein: CATSLWDPSYGYTF; V gene: TRBV15; D gene: .; clone size: .; J gene: TRBJ1-2
CDR3 DNA: TGTGCCAGCAGCGATCCTCGGACGGAGCGGAGATCCGGGGAGCTGTTTTTT; CDR3 protein: CASSDPRTERRSGELFF; V gene: TRBV7-9; D gene: .; clone size: few; J gene: TRBJ2-2
CDR3 DNA: TGTGCCATCAATCCCGGGACCACCAGCCCCGGGGAGCTGTTTTTT; CDR3 protein: CAINPGTTSPGELFF; V gene: TRBV10-3; D gene: .; clone size: .; J gene: TRBJ2-2
CDR3 DNA: TGTGCCAGCAGCTTAGCGCCAGGGTTAACTAGCTCCTACAATGAGCAGTTCTTC; CDR3 protein: CASSLAPGLTSSYNEQFF; V gene: TRBV7-9; D gene: .; clone size: .; J gene: TRBJ2-1
CDR3 DNA: TGTGCCACAGACCCTCAACAGGGTTATCAGCCCCAGCATTTT; CDR3 protein: CATDPQQGYQPQHF; V gene: TRBV19; D gene: .; clone size: few; J gene: TRBJ1-5
CDR3 DNA: TGTGCCAGCAAGGGACAGGGTGACAATCAGCCCCAGCATTTT; CDR3 protein: CASKGQGDNQPQHF; V gene: TRBV6-6; D gene: TRBD1; clone size: few; J gene: TRBJ1-5